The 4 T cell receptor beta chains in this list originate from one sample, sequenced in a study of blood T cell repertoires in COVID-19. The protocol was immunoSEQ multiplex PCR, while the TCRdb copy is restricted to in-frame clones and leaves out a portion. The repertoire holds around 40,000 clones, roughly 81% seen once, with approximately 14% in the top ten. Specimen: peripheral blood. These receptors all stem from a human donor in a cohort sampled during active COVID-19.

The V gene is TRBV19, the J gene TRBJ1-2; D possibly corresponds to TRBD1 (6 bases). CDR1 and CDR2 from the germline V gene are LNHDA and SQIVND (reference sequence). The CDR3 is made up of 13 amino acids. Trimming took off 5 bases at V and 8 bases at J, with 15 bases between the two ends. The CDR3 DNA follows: TGTGCCAGTAGTCCCCGGGACAATTGGGGCTACACCTTC. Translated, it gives CASSPRDNWGYTF.

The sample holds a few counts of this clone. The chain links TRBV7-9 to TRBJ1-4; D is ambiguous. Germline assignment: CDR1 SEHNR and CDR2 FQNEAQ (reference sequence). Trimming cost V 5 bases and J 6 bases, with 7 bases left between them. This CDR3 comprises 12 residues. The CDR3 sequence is CASSPVDEKLFF. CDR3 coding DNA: TGTGCCAGCAGCCCCGTCGATGAAAAACTGTTTTTT.

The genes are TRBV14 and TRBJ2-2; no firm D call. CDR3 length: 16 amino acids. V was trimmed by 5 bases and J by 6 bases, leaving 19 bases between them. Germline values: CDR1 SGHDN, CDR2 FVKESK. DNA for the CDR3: TGTGCCAGCAGCGAATCCCGGAGCCTCGGCCCCGGGGAGCTGTTTTTT. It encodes CASSESRSLGPGELFF.

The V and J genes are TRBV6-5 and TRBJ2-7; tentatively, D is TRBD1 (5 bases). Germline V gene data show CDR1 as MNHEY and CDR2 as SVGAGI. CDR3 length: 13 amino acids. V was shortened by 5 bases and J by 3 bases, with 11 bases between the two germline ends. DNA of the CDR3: TGTGCCAGCAGTCAGGGCTCCTACTACGAGCAGTACTTC. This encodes CASSQGSYYEQYF.